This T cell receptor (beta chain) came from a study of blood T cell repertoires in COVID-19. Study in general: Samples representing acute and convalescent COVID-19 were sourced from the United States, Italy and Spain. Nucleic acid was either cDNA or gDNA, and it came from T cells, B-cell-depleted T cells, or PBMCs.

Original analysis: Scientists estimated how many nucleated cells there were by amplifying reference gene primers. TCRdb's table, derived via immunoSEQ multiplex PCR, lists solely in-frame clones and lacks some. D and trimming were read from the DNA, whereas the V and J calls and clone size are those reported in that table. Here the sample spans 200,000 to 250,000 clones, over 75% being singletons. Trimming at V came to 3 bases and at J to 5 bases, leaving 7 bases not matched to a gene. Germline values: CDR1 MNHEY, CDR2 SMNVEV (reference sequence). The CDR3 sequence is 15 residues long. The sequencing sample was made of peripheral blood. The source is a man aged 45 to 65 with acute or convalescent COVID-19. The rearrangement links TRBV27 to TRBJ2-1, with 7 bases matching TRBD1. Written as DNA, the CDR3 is TGTGCCAGCAGTTTCGACAGGGTTGCCCACAATGAGCAGTTCTTC. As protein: CASSFDRVAHNEQFF.